This entry describes one T cell receptor beta chain. This specimen comes from a study of blood T cells in healthy people across ages. There are 14 residues in the CDR3. V was pared by 0 bases and J by 6 bases, with 14 bases between. From germline, CDR1 is SQVTM and CDR2 ANQGSEA. Using a J-beta primer mix together with a sample-barcoded 5' primer, a second PCR was run for roughly 7 to 11 cycles. Via MiXCR, TCRdb re-called the 5' RACE reads, giving one row per CDR3 protein. The data show some 290,000 distinct CDR3 sequences, with about 25% seen just once and over 25% held by the top ten. The clonotype was recovered from a woman between 65 and 79 years old in good health. Material: blood. The chain carries TRBV29-1 and TRBJ1-1; D possibly corresponds to TRBD1 (5 bases). CDR3 protein: CSVEDPQEIPEAFF. CDR3 sequence (DNA): TGCAGCGTTGAAGATCCACAGGAGATCCCTGAAGCTTTCTTT.